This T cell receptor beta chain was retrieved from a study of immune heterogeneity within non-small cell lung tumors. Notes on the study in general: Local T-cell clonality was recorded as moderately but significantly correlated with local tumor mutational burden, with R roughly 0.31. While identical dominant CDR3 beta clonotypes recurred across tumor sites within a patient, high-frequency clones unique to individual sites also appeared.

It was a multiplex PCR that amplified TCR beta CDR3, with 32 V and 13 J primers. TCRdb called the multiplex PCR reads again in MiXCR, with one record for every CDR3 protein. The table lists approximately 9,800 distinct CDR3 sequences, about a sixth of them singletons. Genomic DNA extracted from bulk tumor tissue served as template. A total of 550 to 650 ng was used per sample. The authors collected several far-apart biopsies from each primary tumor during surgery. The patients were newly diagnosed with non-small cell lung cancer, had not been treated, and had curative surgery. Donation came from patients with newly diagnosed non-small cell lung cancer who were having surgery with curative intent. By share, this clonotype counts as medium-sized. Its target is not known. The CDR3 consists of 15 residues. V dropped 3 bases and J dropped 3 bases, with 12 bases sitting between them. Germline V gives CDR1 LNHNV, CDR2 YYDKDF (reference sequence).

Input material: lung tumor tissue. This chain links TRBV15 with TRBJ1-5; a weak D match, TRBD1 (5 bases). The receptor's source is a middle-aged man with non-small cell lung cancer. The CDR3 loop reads CATSSQGRINQPQHF. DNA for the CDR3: TGTGCCACCAGCAGCCAGGGACGGATCAATCAGCCCCAGCATTTT.